A selection of T cell receptor beta chains follows, all from one sample in a study of PD-L1 blockade in urothelial cancer. Sequencing was performed with immunoSEQ multiplex PCR; in TCRdb, only in-frame clones are kept and a portion is missing. The data contain under 70,000 clones, approximately 75% of them singletons. Sequenced material: PBMCs, taken around atezolizumab (anti-PD-L1) treatment. The receptors were gathered from a man between 65 and 79 years old with urothelial cancer. CDR3s include the opening cysteine and the closing phenylalanine or tryptophan. Fields, in order: D gene, CDR3 length, J gene, clone size, V gene, CDR3 protein, CDR3 DNA. The D gene is left open where the match is weak. Clone size appears in some rows only: once, few, many, or a class for an expanded clone.

D gene: NA; CDR3 length: 15; J gene: TRBJ2-5; clone size: NA; V gene: TRBV5-1; CDR3 protein: CASSSQDSLQETQYF; CDR3 DNA: TGCGCCAGCAGCTCGCAGGACAGCCTACAAGAGACCCAGTACTTC
D gene: NA; CDR3 length: 16; J gene: TRBJ2-7; clone size: NA; V gene: TRBV4-1; CDR3 protein: CASSQDRSAGPEEQYF; CDR3 DNA: TGCGCCAGCAGCCAAGATCGGTCGGCGGGCCCCGAAGAGCAGTACTTC
D gene: NA; CDR3 length: 17; J gene: TRBJ2-1; clone size: NA; V gene: TRBV5-1; CDR3 protein: CASSPPQGESSYNEQFF; CDR3 DNA: TGCGCCAGCAGCCCCCCCCAGGGCGAGAGCTCCTACAATGAGCAGTTCTTC
D gene: NA; CDR3 length: 14; J gene: TRBJ1-1; clone size: NA; V gene: TRBV27; CDR3 protein: CASSQQGANTEAFF; CDR3 DNA: TGTGCCAGCAGTCAACAGGGCGCGAACACTGAAGCTTTCTTT
D gene: TRBD1; CDR3 length: 13; J gene: TRBJ2-7; clone size: NA; V gene: TRBV6-1; CDR3 protein: CASTLTGEREQYF; CDR3 DNA: TGTGCCAGCACCCTGACAGGGGAACGTGAGCAGTACTTC
D gene: TRBD1; CDR3 length: 13; J gene: TRBJ2-7; clone size: NA; V gene: TRBV6-5; CDR3 protein: CASRRGQAYEQYF; CDR3 DNA: TGTGCCAGCAGAAGGGGACAGGCATACGAGCAGTACTTC
D gene: NA; CDR3 length: 19; J gene: TRBJ2-3; clone size: few; V gene: TRBV5-4; CDR3 protein: CASSLVIGTGIRGTDTQYF; CDR3 DNA: TGTGCCAGCAGCTTGGTAATTGGGACTGGAATACGAGGCACAGATACGCAGTATTTT
D gene: NA; CDR3 length: 14; J gene: TRBJ1-1; clone size: once; V gene: TRBV11-1; CDR3 protein: CASSYQQGNTEAFF; CDR3 DNA: TGTGCCAGCAGCTATCAACAGGGAAACACTGAAGCTTTCTTT
D gene: TRBD1; CDR3 length: 12; J gene: TRBJ1-1; clone size: NA; V gene: TRBV9; CDR3 protein: CASSGQGTEAFF; CDR3 DNA: TGTGCCAGCAGCGGACAGGGGACAGAAGCTTTCTTT
D gene: NA; CDR3 length: 15; J gene: TRBJ2-3; clone size: NA; V gene: TRBV4-3; CDR3 protein: CASSQEPGGTDTQYF; CDR3 DNA: TGCGCCAGCAGCCAGGAACCGGGTGGTACAGATACGCAGTATTTT
D gene: NA; CDR3 length: 13; J gene: TRBJ1-5; clone size: NA; V gene: TRBV30; CDR3 protein: CAWGWRGDQPQHF; CDR3 DNA: TGTGCCTGGGGGTGGAGGGGCGATCAGCCCCAGCATTTT
D gene: NA; CDR3 length: 16; J gene: TRBJ2-5; clone size: NA; V gene: TRBV7-8; CDR3 protein: CASNYPSGMYQETQYF; CDR3 DNA: TGTGCCAGCAACTACCCTTCGGGGATGTACCAAGAGACCCAGTACTTC
D gene: TRBD2; CDR3 length: 17; J gene: TRBJ2-1; clone size: NA; V gene: TRBV27; CDR3 protein: CASSFGLAGRSYNEQFF; CDR3 DNA: TGTGCCAGCAGTTTTGGACTAGCGGGCCGCTCCTACAATGAGCAGTTCTTC
D gene: NA; CDR3 length: 15; J gene: TRBJ2-7; clone size: NA; V gene: TRBV7-3; CDR3 protein: CASRYLGGDSYEQYF; CDR3 DNA: TGTGCCAGCAGGTATCTCGGGGGGGACAGCTACGAGCAGTACTTC
D gene: TRBD2; CDR3 length: 13; J gene: TRBJ2-7; clone size: NA; V gene: TRBV30; CDR3 protein: CAWSGLALNEQYF; CDR3 DNA: TGTGCCTGGAGTGGACTAGCGCTGAACGAGCAGTACTTC
D gene: TRBD2; CDR3 length: 14; J gene: TRBJ2-1; clone size: NA; V gene: TRBV10-2; CDR3 protein: CASTPSGIYNEQFF; CDR3 DNA: TGCGCCAGCACTCCTAGCGGGATTTATAATGAGCAGTTCTTC
D gene: NA; CDR3 length: 13; J gene: TRBJ1-4; clone size: few; V gene: TRBV11-3; CDR3 protein: CASSLGDGGKLFF; CDR3 DNA: TGTGCCAGCAGCTTAGGGGACGGGGGAAAACTGTTTTTT
D gene: TRBD1; CDR3 length: 13; J gene: TRBJ2-7; clone size: NA; V gene: TRBV5-4; CDR3 protein: CASSLDTGGEQYF; CDR3 DNA: TGTGCCAGCAGCTTGGATACAGGGGGAGAGCAGTACTTC
D gene: NA; CDR3 length: 15; J gene: TRBJ2-3; clone size: NA; V gene: TRBV7-6; CDR3 protein: CASSLGVAGTDTQYF; CDR3 DNA: TGTGCCAGCAGCTTAGGTGTGGCGGGCACAGATACGCAGTATTTT
D gene: TRBD2; CDR3 length: 17; J gene: TRBJ2-7; clone size: NA; V gene: TRBV4-3; CDR3 protein: CASSQTRTSGRAGEQYF; CDR3 DNA: TGCGCCAGCAGCCAGACGAGGACTAGCGGGAGGGCGGGAGAGCAGTACTTC
D gene: TRBD2; CDR3 length: 15; J gene: TRBJ2-1; clone size: NA; V gene: TRBV2; CDR3 protein: CASTSTSGSYNEQFF; CDR3 DNA: TGTGCCAGCACCTCGACTAGCGGGAGCTACAATGAGCAGTTCTTC
D gene: NA; CDR3 length: 16; J gene: TRBJ1-2; clone size: NA; V gene: TRBV9; CDR3 protein: CASSSVGGAANYGYTF; CDR3 DNA: TGTGCCAGCAGCTCAGTGGGGGGGGCGGCTAACTATGGCTACACCTTC
D gene: TRBD1; CDR3 length: 14; J gene: TRBJ2-1; clone size: NA; V gene: TRBV19; CDR3 protein: CASSGRQGAGEQFF; CDR3 DNA: TGTGCCAGTAGTGGCAGACAGGGCGCCGGTGAGCAGTTCTTC
D gene: NA; CDR3 length: 14; J gene: TRBJ1-1; clone size: NA; V gene: TRBV19; CDR3 protein: CASSRTGQNTEAFF; CDR3 DNA: TGTGCCAGTAGCCGAACAGGGCAGAACACTGAAGCTTTCTTT
D gene: NA; CDR3 length: 13; J gene: TRBJ1-2; clone size: few; V gene: TRBV29-1; CDR3 protein: CSVVQDPNYGYTF; CDR3 DNA: TGCAGCGTTGTACAGGATCCCAACTATGGCTACACCTTC
D gene: NA; CDR3 length: 13; J gene: TRBJ2-5; clone size: NA; V gene: TRBV9; CDR3 protein: CASSEWGRETQYF; CDR3 DNA: TGTGCCAGCAGCGAGTGGGGCCGTGAGACCCAGTACTTC
D gene: TRBD1; CDR3 length: 14; J gene: TRBJ2-5; clone size: NA; V gene: TRBV19; CDR3 protein: CASSMGTGQETQYF; CDR3 DNA: TGTGCCAGTAGTATGGGGACAGGACAAGAGACCCAGTACTTC
D gene: NA; CDR3 length: 16; J gene: TRBJ1-2; clone size: few; V gene: TRBV28; CDR3 protein: CASSLWEGSPGYGYTF; CDR3 DNA: TGTGCCAGCAGTTTATGGGAGGGCTCCCCGGGCTATGGCTACACCTTC
D gene: NA; CDR3 length: 15; J gene: TRBJ2-7; clone size: NA; V gene: TRBV2; CDR3 protein: CASSPRDSGAYEQYF; CDR3 DNA: TGTGCCAGCAGCCCGAGGGACTCCGGAGCCTACGAGCAGTACTTC
D gene: TRBD1; CDR3 length: 15; J gene: TRBJ2-3; clone size: NA; V gene: TRBV6-4; CDR3 protein: CASRDTGGGTDTQYF; CDR3 DNA: TGTGCCAGCAGAGATACAGGGGGTGGAACAGATACGCAGTATTTT
D gene: NA; CDR3 length: 15; J gene: TRBJ1-3; clone size: NA; V gene: TRBV13; CDR3 protein: CASSLQRLDLGTIYF; CDR3 DNA: TGTGCCAGCAGCTTACAGCGCCTCGACCTTGGGACCATATATTTT
D gene: TRBD1; CDR3 length: 19; J gene: TRBJ1-3; clone size: few; V gene: TRBV13; CDR3 protein: CASSEDRGLGRFSGNTIYF; CDR3 DNA: TGTGCCAGCAGCGAGGACAGGGGGCTGGGTAGGTTTTCTGGAAACACCATATATTTT
D gene: NA; CDR3 length: 15; J gene: TRBJ2-7; clone size: NA; V gene: TRBV28; CDR3 protein: CASSSQGGSAYEQYF; CDR3 DNA: TGTGCCAGCAGTTCCCAAGGTGGGAGCGCCTACGAGCAGTACTTC
D gene: TRBD1; CDR3 length: 14; J gene: TRBJ1-2; clone size: NA; V gene: TRBV18; CDR3 protein: CASSPAGQGYGYTF; CDR3 DNA: TGTGCCAGCTCACCTGCGGGACAGGGGTATGGCTACACCTTC
D gene: NA; CDR3 length: 13; J gene: TRBJ1-2; clone size: NA; V gene: TRBV10-3; CDR3 protein: CAIARDKSSGYTF; CDR3 DNA: TGTGCCATCGCTCGGGACAAGTCATCCGGCTACACCTTC
D gene: NA; CDR3 length: 14; J gene: TRBJ2-2; clone size: NA; V gene: TRBV27; CDR3 protein: CASSQGGAAGELFF; CDR3 DNA: TGTGCCAGTTCACAGGGCGGAGCGGCCGGGGAGCTGTTTTTT
D gene: NA; CDR3 length: 15; J gene: TRBJ2-1; clone size: NA; V gene: TRBV7-2; CDR3 protein: CASSLYSSSYNEQFF; CDR3 DNA: TGTGCCAGCAGCTTATATAGTAGCTCCTACAATGAGCAGTTCTTC
D gene: TRBD2; CDR3 length: 13; J gene: TRBJ2-3; clone size: NA; V gene: TRBV28; CDR3 protein: CASGRANTDTQYF; CDR3 DNA: TGTGCCAGCGGGAGGGCCAACACAGATACGCAGTATTTT
D gene: NA; CDR3 length: 13; J gene: TRBJ2-7; clone size: NA; V gene: TRBV7-7; CDR3 protein: CASSFAVWDEQYF; CDR3 DNA: TGTGCTAGCAGCTTTGCGGTTTGGGACGAGCAGTACTTC
D gene: TRBD1; CDR3 length: 14; J gene: TRBJ2-7; clone size: NA; V gene: TRBV6-1; CDR3 protein: CASSVGQVGYEQYF; CDR3 DNA: TGTGCCAGCAGTGTCGGACAGGTAGGCTACGAGCAGTACTTC